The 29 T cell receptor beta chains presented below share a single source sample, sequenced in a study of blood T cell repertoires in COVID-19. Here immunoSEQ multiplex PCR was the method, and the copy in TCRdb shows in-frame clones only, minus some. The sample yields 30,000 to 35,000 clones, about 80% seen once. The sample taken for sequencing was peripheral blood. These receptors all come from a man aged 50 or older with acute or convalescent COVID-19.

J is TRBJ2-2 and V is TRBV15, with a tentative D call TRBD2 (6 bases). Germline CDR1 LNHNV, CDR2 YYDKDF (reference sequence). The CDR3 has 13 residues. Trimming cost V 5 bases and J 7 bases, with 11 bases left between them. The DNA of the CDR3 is TGTGCCACCAGCCCACTAGCAGTCGGGGAGCTGTTTTTT. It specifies CATSPLAVGELFF.

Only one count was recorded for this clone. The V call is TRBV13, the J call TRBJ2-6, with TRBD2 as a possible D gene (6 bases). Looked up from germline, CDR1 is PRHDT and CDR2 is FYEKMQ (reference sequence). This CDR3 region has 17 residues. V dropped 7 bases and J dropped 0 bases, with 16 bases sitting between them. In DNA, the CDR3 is TGTGCCAGCACCCAAGGAGGGCGCCGCTCTGGGGCCAACGTCCTGACTTTC. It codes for CASTQGGRRSGANVLTF.

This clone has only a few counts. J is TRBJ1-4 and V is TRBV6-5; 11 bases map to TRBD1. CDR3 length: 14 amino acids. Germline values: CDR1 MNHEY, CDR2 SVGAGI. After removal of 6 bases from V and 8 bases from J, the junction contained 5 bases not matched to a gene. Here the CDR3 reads CASSLGQGAEKLFF. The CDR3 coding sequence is TGTGCCAGCAGCCTTGGACAGGGGGCGGAAAAACTGTTTTTT.

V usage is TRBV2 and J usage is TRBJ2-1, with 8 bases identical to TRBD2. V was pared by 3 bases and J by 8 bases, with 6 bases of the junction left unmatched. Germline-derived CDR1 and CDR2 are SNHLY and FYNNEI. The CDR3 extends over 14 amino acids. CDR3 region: CASSERGAPHEQFF. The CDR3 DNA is TGTGCCAGCAGTGAGCGGGGGGCCCCTCATGAGCAGTTCTTC.

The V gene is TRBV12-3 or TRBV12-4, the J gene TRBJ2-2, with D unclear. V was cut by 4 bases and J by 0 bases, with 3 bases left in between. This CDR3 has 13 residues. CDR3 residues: CASSSTNTGELFF. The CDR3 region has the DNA TGTGCCAGCAGTTCAACGAACACCGGGGAGCTGTTTTTT.

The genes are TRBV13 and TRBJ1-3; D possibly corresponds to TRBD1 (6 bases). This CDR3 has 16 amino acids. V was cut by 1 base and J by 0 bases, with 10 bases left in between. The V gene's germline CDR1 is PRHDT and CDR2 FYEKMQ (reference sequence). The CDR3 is CASSLVTGDSGNTIYF. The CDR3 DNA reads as TGTGCCAGCAGCTTAGTGACAGGAGACTCTGGAAACACCATATATTTT. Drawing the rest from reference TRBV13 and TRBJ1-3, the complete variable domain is AAGVIQSPRHLIKEKRETATLKCYPIPRHDTVYWYQQGPGQDPQFLISFYEKMQSDKGSIPDRFSAQQFSDYHSELNMSSLELGDSALYFCASSLVTGDSGNTIYFGEGSWLTVV.

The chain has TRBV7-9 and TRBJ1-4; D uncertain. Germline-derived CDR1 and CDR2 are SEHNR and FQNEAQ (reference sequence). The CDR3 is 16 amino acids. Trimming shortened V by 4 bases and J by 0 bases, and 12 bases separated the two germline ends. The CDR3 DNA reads TGTGCCAGCAGCTCCCCCCGTGAGGCAACTAATGAAAAACTGTTTTTT. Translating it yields CASSSPREATNEKLFF.

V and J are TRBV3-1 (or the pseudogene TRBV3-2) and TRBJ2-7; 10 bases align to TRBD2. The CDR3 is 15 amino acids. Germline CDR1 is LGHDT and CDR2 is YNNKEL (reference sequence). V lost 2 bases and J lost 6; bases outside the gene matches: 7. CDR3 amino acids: CASSQNLAGVGEQYF. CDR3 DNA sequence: TGTGCCAGCAGCCAAAATCTAGCGGGAGTGGGCGAGCAGTACTTC.

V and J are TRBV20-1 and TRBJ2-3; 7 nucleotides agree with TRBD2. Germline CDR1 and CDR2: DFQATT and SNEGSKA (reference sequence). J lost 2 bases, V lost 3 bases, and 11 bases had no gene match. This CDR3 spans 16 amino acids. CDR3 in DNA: TGCAGTGCTAGTCCGGTGGCTAGCGGCCTCACAGATACGCAGTATTTT. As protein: CSASPVASGLTDTQYF.

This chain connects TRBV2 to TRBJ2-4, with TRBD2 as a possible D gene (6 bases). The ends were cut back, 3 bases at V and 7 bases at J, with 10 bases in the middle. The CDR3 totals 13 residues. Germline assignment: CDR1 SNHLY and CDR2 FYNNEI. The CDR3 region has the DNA TGTGCCAGCAGTGATGAAGGGAGGAACATTCAGTACTTC. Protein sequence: CASSDEGRNIQYF.

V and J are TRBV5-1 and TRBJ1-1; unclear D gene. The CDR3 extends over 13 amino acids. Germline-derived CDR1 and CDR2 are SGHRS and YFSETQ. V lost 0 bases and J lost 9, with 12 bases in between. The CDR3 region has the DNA TGCGCCAGCAGCTTGGTAGAACCCAGGCAAGCTTTCTTT. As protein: CASSLVEPRQAFF.

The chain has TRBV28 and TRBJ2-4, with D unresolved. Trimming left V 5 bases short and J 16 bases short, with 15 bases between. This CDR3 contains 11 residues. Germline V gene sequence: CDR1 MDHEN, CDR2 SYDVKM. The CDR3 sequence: CASSNAVIQYF. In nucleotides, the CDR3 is TGTGCCAGCAGTAATGCGGTAATCCAATACTTC.

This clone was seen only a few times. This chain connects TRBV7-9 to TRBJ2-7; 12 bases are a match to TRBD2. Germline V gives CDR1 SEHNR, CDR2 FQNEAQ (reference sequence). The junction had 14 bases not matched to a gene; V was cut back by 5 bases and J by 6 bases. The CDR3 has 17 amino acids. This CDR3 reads CASSDSTSGRSLREQYF. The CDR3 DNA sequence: TGTGCCAGCAGCGACAGTACTAGCGGGAGGTCTCTGCGCGAGCAGTACTTC.

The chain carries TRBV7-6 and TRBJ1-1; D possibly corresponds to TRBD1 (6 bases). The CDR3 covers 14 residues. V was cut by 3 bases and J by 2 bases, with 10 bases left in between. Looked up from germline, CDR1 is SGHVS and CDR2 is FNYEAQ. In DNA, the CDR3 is TGTGCCAGCAGCTTTACAGGGTCTAACACTGAAGCTTTCTTT. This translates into CASSFTGSNTEAFF.

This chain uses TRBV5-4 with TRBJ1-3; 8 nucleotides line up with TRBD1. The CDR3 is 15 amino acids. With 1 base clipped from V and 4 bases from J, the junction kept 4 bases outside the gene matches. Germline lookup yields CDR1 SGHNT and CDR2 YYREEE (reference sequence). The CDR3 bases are TGTGCCAGCAGCTTGCCCGGACAGGGCGGAAACACCATATATTTT. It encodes CASSLPGQGGNTIYF.

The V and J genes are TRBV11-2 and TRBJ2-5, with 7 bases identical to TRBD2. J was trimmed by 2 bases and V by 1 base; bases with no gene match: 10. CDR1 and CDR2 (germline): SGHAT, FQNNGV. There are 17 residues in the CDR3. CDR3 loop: CASSLGAWEGRQETQYF. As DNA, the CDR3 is TGTGCCAGCAGCTTAGGAGCGTGGGAGGGGAGGCAAGAGACCCAGTACTTC. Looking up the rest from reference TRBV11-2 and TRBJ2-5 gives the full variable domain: EAGVAQSPRYKIIEKRQSVAFWCNPISGHATLYWYQQILGQGPKLLIQFQNNGVVDDSQLPKDRFSAERLKGVDSTLKIQPAKLEDSAVYLCASSLGAWEGRQETQYFGPGTRLLVL.

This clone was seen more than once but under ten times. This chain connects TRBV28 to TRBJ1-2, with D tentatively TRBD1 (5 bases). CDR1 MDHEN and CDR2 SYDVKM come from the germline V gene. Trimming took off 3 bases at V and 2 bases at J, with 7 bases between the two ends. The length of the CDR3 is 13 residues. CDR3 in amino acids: CASSLGQNYGYTF. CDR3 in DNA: TGTGCCAGCAGTTTGGGGCAGAACTATGGCTACACCTTC.

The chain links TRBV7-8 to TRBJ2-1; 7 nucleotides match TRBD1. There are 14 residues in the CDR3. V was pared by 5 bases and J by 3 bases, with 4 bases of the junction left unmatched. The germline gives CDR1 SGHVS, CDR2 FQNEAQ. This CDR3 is CASSQGTDYNEQFF. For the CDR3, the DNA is TGTGCCAGCAGCCAGGGGACAGACTACAATGAGCAGTTCTTC.

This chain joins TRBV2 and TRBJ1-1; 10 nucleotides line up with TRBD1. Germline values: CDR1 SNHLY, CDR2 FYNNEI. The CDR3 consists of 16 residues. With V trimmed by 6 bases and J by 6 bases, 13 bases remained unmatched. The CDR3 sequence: CASRGTGALGDAEAFF. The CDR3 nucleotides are TGTGCCAGCAGAGGGACAGGGGCCCTGGGGGACGCTGAAGCTTTCTTT.

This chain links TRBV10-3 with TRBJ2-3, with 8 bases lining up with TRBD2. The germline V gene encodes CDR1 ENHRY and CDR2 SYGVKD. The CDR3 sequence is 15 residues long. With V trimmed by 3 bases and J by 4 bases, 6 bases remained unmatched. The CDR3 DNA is TGTGCCATCAGTGAAATAGCGGGACAATCAGATACGCAGTATTTT. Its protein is CAISEIAGQSDTQYF.

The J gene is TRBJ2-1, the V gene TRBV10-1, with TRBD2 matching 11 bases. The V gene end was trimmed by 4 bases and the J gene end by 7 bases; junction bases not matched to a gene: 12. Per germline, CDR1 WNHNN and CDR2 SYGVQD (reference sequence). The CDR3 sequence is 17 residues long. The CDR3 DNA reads TGCGCCAGCAGTGTCCGTCTAGCGGGAGGTGGTGGGAATGAGCAGTTCTTC. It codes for CASSVRLAGGGGNEQFF.

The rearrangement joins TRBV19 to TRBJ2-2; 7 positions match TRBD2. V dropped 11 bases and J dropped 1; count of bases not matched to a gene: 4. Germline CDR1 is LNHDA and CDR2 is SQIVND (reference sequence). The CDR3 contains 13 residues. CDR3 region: CAVSGQNTGELFF. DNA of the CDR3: TGTGCCGTTAGCGGGCAGAACACCGGGGAGCTGTTTTTT.

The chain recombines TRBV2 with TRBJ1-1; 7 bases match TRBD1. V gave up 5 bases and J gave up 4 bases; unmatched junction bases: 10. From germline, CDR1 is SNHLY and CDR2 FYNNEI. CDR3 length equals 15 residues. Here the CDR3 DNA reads TGTGCCAGCAGTTCTTCAGGGGGATCCTCCACTGAAGCTTTCTTT. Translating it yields CASSSSGGSSTEAFF.

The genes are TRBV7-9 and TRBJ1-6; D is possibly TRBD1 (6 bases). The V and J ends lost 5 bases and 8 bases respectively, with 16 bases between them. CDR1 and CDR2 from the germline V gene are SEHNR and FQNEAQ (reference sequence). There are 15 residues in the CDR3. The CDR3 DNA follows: TGTGCCAGCAGCACATACAGGGTCGGGGATTCACCCCTCCACTTT. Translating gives CASSTYRVGDSPLHF.

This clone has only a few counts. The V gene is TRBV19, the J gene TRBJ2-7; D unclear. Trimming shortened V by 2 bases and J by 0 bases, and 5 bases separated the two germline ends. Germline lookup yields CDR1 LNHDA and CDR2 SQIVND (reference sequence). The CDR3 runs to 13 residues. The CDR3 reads CASSISPSYEQYF. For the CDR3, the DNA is TGTGCCAGTAGTATAAGCCCCTCCTACGAGCAGTACTTC. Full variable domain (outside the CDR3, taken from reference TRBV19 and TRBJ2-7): DGGITQSPKYLFRKEGQNVTLSCEQNLNHDAMYWYRQDPGQGLRLIYYSQIVNDFQKGDIAEGYSVSREKKESFPLTVTSAQKNPTAFYLCASSISPSYEQYFGPGTRLTVT.

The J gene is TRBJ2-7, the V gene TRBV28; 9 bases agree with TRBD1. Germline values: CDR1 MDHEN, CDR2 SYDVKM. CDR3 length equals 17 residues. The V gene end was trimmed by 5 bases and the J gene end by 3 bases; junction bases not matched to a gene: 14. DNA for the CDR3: TGTGCCAGCAGTCCTCCCGAATACAGGGGGCTTGGCTACGAGCAGTACTTC. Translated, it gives CASSPPEYRGLGYEQYF.

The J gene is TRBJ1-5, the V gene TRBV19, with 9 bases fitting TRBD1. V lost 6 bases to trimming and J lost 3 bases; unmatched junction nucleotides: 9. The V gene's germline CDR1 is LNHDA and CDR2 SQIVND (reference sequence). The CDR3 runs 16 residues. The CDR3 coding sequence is TGTGCCAGTAGCCGGTCCCGGGACAGGGACAATCAGCCCCAGCATTTT. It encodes CASSRSRDRDNQPQHF.

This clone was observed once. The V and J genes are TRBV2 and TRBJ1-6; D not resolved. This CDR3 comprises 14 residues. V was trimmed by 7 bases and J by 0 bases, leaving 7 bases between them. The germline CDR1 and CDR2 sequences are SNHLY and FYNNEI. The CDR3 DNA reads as TGTGCCAGCAAGGAGAGCTCCTATAATTCACCCCTCCACTTT. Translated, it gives CASKESSYNSPLHF.

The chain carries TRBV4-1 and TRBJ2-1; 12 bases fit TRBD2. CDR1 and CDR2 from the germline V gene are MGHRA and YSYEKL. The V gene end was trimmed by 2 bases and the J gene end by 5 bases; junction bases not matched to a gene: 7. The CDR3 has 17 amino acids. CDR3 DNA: TGCGCCAGCAGCCAATCTAGCGGGAGGGCGGGTAACAATGAGCAGTTCTTC. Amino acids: CASSQSSGRAGNNEQFF.